The rows below give T cell receptor beta chains drawn from one sample of a study of control samples from healthy donors and cancer patients. The data were produced by immunoSEQ multiplex PCR, yet TCRdb's version contains in-frame clones alone and is incomplete. This table holds 90,000 or so clones, 70% to 90% found once. Sequencing was carried out using blood. Receptor source: a man aged 25 to 40 in good health. Both conserved end residues are part of each CDR3. Not every row has a clone size; where given, it reads once, few, many or a size class.

clone size | V gene | CDR3 protein
. | TRBV2 | CASSEGEFNYGYTF
. | TRBV19 | CASSIAVSAARSETQYF
. | TRBV7-9 | CASSSGQYYGYTF
many | TRBV5-8 | CASSLGGPGVDTQYF
. | TRBV4-2 | CASSPGADSNYGYTF
. | TRBV5-1 | CASSFVGTGGDGYTF
. | TRBV4-2 | CASSQDRRGISYEQYF
. | TRBV6-5 | CASRPGEGSSYEQYF
. | TRBV6-4 | CASIYSMVGRGWEQYF
. | TRBV21-1 | CASSKPSSGNTIYF
few | TRBV3-1/TRBV3-2 | CASSTRDRPYEQYF